The rows below give T cell receptor beta chains drawn from one sample of a study of T-cell memory formation after mild COVID-19. A single record per CDR3 protein comes from TCRdb applying MiXCR to the 5' RACE reads. The data show hundreds of thousands of distinct CDR3 sequences, approximately 22% seen once. Sequences were obtained from PBMCs or a T cell subset sorted from them (not recorded which). Receptors originate from a man younger than 35 who had mild COVID-19 (a few samples of this study predate the infection). Cell type and time point are not known. CDR3s include the opening cysteine and the closing phenylalanine or tryptophan. D genes are given only for firm matches. Clone size is stated in some rows and not others, as once, few, many or a class when expanded.

V: TRBV20-1; D: .; J: TRBJ2-5; length: 16; size: .; CDR3: CSARDHARSSAETQYF; DNA: TGCAGTGCTAGAGATCATGCTAGATCGTCGGCAGAGACCCAGTACTTC
V: TRBV7-9; D: TRBD1; J: TRBJ2-5; length: 15; size: few; CDR3: CASSLGRTGQETQYF; DNA: TGTGCCAGCAGCTTAGGCCGGACAGGTCAAGAGACCCAGTACTTC
V: TRBV5-1; D: .; J: TRBJ1-6; length: 17; size: few; CDR3: CASSLVPGGSGNSPLHF; DNA: TGCGCCAGCAGCTTAGTTCCGGGGGGCTCTGGCAATTCACCCCTCCACTTT
V: TRBV2; D: .; J: TRBJ1-1; length: 13; size: .; CDR3: CASSFLGDTEAFF; DNA: TGTGCCAGCAGTTTCCTCGGGGACACTGAAGCTTTCTTT
V: TRBV20-1; D: TRBD1; J: TRBJ2-2; length: 17; size: many; CDR3: CSARAGTGGWNTGELFF; DNA: TGCAGTGCTAGGGCCGGGACAGGGGGCTGGAACACCGGGGAGCTGTTTTTT
V: TRBV11-2; D: .; J: TRBJ1-2; length: 15; size: .; CDR3: CASSQLGVEDYGYTF; DNA: TGTGCCAGCAGCCAGCTCGGGGTTGAGGACTATGGCTACACCTTC
V: TRBV9; D: .; J: TRBJ2-1; length: 16; size: few; CDR3: CASSPGRAGPSNEQFF; DNA: TGTGCCAGCAGCCCGGGCCGAGCCGGGCCGTCCAATGAGCAGTTCTTC
V: TRBV20-1; D: TRBD2; J: TRBJ2-5; length: 15; size: many; CDR3: CSAGGLAGNKETQYF; DNA: TGCAGTGCTGGAGGACTAGCGGGGAACAAAGAGACCCAGTACTTC
V: TRBV5-5; D: .; J: TRBJ1-5; length: 13; size: .; CDR3: CASSAYSNQPQHF; DNA: TGTGCCAGCAGCGCCTACAGCAATCAGCCCCAGCATTTT
V: TRBV7-2; D: .; J: TRBJ2-7; length: 14; size: few; CDR3: CATTRPGRSYEQYF; DNA: TGTGCCACCACCCGACCGGGGCGGTCCTACGAGCAGTACTTC
V: TRBV20-1; D: TRBD1; J: TRBJ1-6; length: 15; size: few; CDR3: CSARDPRDSSSPLHF; DNA: TGCAGTGCTAGAGACCCCCGGGACAGCTCTTCACCCCTCCACTTT
V: TRBV9; D: TRBD2; J: TRBJ2-5; length: 15; size: .; CDR3: CASSPGTSGFETQYF; DNA: TGTGCCAGCAGCCCCGGGACTAGCGGGTTCGAGACCCAGTACTTC